The following is a TCR beta chain sequence with its context. CDR3 length: 13 residues. Trimming removed 5 bases from V and 13 bases from J; junction bases left unmatched: 11. CDR1 and CDR2 from the germline V gene are MNHEY and SVGAGI. The data stem from a study of blood T cell repertoires in COVID-19. Assay used: immunoSEQ multiplex PCR; TCRdb lists only in-frame clones, some missing. This table holds about 220,000 clones, roughly 75% found once. Input material: peripheral blood. This clonotype was obtained from an older woman with acute or convalescent COVID-19. This sequence joins TRBV6-5 and TRBJ2-1; 7 nucleotides line up with TRBD1. This CDR3 reads CASSPPGQVLQFF. CDR3 sequence (DNA): TGTGCCAGCAGTCCCCCCGGACAGGTCCTACAGTTCTTC.